This T cell receptor (beta chain) was documented in a study of blood T cells in healthy people across ages. A second roughly 7 to 12 cycle PCR used barcoded and J-beta primers. Unique molecular identifiers of 12 random nucleotides labeled each cDNA. Each CDR3 protein gets one entry after TCRdb re-called the 5' RACE reads with MiXCR. The sample has 1.5 million or so distinct CDR3 sequences; approximately 43% are singletons. Germline CDR1 is MNHEY and CDR2 is SVGEGT. V shed 6 bases and J 3 bases; nucleotides not matched to a gene: 3. The CDR3 sequence is 13 residues long. This clonotype was seen more than once but under ten times.

The receptor comes from a woman aged 18-30 years in good health. Sequenced: blood. The chain uses TRBV6-2 or TRBV6-3 and TRBJ1-1; 8 nucleotides agree with TRBD1. CDR3 region: CASRGQGYTEAFF. In nucleotides, the CDR3 is TGTGCCAGCAGAGGACAGGGTTACACTGAAGCTTTCTTT.